Sequencing of this T cell receptor (beta chain) was carried out in a study of T cells in women clearing cervical HPV infection. Study information: Women with histologically confirmed HPV16-related CIN3 or worse, 2 with invasive cancer, served as cases. Case blood was drawn a median approximately 150 days after lesion detection. Findings of the study overall: CIN3+ cases had significantly higher TCR repertoire richness than controls, but evenness did not differ.

About this clone itself: Antigen specificity is unknown. Read coverage stops 3 residues before the CDR3 terminus; the germline J gene supplies the remainder.

Germline values: CDR1 LGHNT, CDR2 FRNRAP. With V trimmed by 6 bases and J by 0 bases, 5 bases remained unmatched. The CDR3 contains 15 residues. This table comes from immunoSEQ multiplex PCR, and its TCRdb copy is limited to in-frame clones, with some not included. The record lists about 30,000 clones, of which the ten most abundant hold about 3%. MY09/MY11 PCR detected cervical HPV DNA; dot-blot assigned genotypes. The sequence came from a woman between 18 and 69 years old with a cervical HPV16 infection that either progressed to CIN3+ or cleared (not recorded which). Specimen: blood buffy coat. The J gene is TRBJ2-1, the V gene TRBV12-5; 7 bases fit TRBD2. CDR3 residues: CASGFGGSSYNEQFF. The CDR3 bases that were read are TGTGCTAGTGGATTCGGGGGGAGCTCCTACAATGAG.